The entry below gives a single TCR beta chain sequence along with its context. The specificity of this receptor is unknown. Base qualities are not at hand, and no much larger clone is one base apart. The germline V gene yields SGHAT for CDR1 and FQNNGV for CDR2. Trimmed from V: 3 bases; trimmed from J: 6 bases; junction bases lacking a gene match: 3. The CDR3 holds 15 amino acids from the cysteine to the phenylalanine. The entry retains the CDR3 DNA only, 45 bases that are in frame from base 1. This entry is derived from a study of control samples from healthy donors and cancer patients (dated by TCRdb to about 2020). Library preparation used the immunoSEQ multiplex PCR assay. This immuneACCESS table, as held by TCRdb, lists in-frame sequences with V and J called but not all clones. Of the missing ones, under half trace to an unresolved V gene in checked studies; the others have no known cause. The sample table records under 150,000 clones; 70% to 90% of these occur just once. Together, the top ten hold 3.4% of the sample.

The sequence came from a man in his forties in good health. Sequenced sample: blood. The chain is assembled from TRBV11-2 and TRBJ2-1; 12 of the junction bases match TRBD1. The CDR3 is CASSFRGQGANEQFF. The nucleotide sequence reads TGTGCCAGCAGCTTTCGGGGACAGGGGGCCAATGAGCAGTTCTTC. The full variable domain, with segments outside the CDR3 supplied by the reference TRBV11-2 and TRBJ2-1 proteins, appears as EAGVAQSPRYKIIEKRQSVAFWCNPISGHATLYWYQQILGQGPKLLIQFQNNGVVDDSQLPKDRFSAERLKGVDSTLKIQPAKLEDSAVYLCASSFRGQGANEQFFGPGTRLTVL.